These 21 T cell receptor beta chains share one sample of origin, sequenced in a study of Ad26.COV2.S vaccination and SARS-CoV-2 variants. This table comes from immunoSEQ multiplex PCR, and its TCRdb copy is limited to in-frame clones, with some not included. The profile covers 500,000 or so clones, with around nine tenths appearing a single time and roughly 13% taken by the ten largest. Treatment: 15 to 20 received Ad26.COV2.S at low or high dose, single or two shots; roughly 5 received placebo; per-sample allocation not given. Vaccine and placebo recipients were sampled on day 63 after the first injection. Sample: peripheral blood, taken in a trial of Ad26.COV2.S vaccine versus placebo. All receptors come from a person between 18 and 59 years old who received the Ad26.COV2.S COVID-19 vaccine or a placebo.

CDR3 loop: CASSIDLGRPNTEAFF. In DNA form, the CDR3 reads TGTGCCAGTAGTATAGATCTTGGCAGGCCGAACACTGAAGCTTTCTTT. The genes are TRBV19 and TRBJ1-1; no clear D. V gave up 0 bases and J gave up 1 base, with 12 bases separating them. This CDR3 spans 16 amino acids. Germline CDR1 reads LNHDA; CDR2 reads SQIVND (reference sequence).

The gene calls are TRBV5-5 and TRBJ2-2; D gene ambiguous. Trimming pared 4 bases from V and 7 bases from J, leaving 5 bases between. The length of the CDR3 is 11 residues. The germline V gene encodes CDR1 SGHKS and CDR2 YYEKEE (reference sequence). CDR3 residues: CASSALGELFF. As DNA, the CDR3 is TGTGCCAGCAGCGCTCTCGGGGAGCTGTTTTTT.

The chain carries TRBV6-2 or TRBV6-3 and TRBJ2-7, with D unresolved. This CDR3 has 11 residues. V dropped 6 bases and J dropped 6 bases, with 9 bases sitting between them. Germline CDR1 and CDR2: MNHEY and SVGEGT. The CDR3 is CASSPRVEQYF. CDR3 nucleotide sequence: TGTGCCAGCAGCCCCCGGGTCGAGCAGTACTTC.

This chain links TRBV9 with TRBJ2-2; 10 bases fit TRBD1. Germline V gene lookup returns CDR1 SGDLS and CDR2 YYNGEE. This CDR3 spans 14 amino acids. V was pared by 10 bases and J by 4 bases, with 7 bases of the junction left unmatched. CDR3 loop: CAGATGGGTGELFF. CDR3 DNA sequence: TGTGCCGGAGCGACAGGGGGCGGCACCGGGGAGCTGTTTTTT.

The V gene is TRBV2, the J gene TRBJ2-7; tentatively, D is TRBD1 (7 bases). The CDR3 runs 15 residues. Germline lookup yields CDR1 SNHLY and CDR2 FYNNEI. Trimming pared 6 bases from V and 7 bases from J, leaving 22 bases between. For the CDR3, the DNA is TGTGCCAGCAGGGAAAACAGGGGAGGCCCGGGAGAGCAGTACTTC. Its protein is CASRENRGGPGEQYF.

The chain couples TRBV3-1 (or the pseudogene TRBV3-2) to TRBJ1-4; D uncertain. This CDR3 has 15 residues. V dropped 4 bases and J dropped 7 bases, with 16 bases sitting between them. Per germline, CDR1 LGHDT and CDR2 YNNKEL (reference sequence). CDR3 region: CASSPGPTRAEKLFF. The CDR3 coding sequence is TGTGCCAGCAGCCCCGGCCCCACTCGGGCTGAAAAACTGTTTTTT.

The table lists this clone with a count of one. The genes are TRBV7-3 and TRBJ2-1; D unclear. Germline V gives CDR1 SGHTA, CDR2 FQGTGA. There are 13 residues in the CDR3. Trimming stripped 3 bases from V and 4 bases from J, with 7 bases between. DNA for the CDR3: TGTGCCAGCAGCTTTGCGACTTACAATGAGCAGTTCTTC. It encodes CASSFATYNEQFF.

The chain is built from TRBV20-1 and TRBJ1-5; perhaps TRBD1 as D (5 bases). Trimming pared 6 bases from V and 3 bases from J, leaving 15 bases between. The CDR3 runs 14 residues. Germline V CDR1 and CDR2: DFQATT, SNEGSKA (reference sequence). CDR3 sequence (DNA): TGCAGTGCAAGTAAAGACAGCAACAATCAGCCCCAGCATTTT. Encoded protein: CSASKDSNNQPQHF.

J is TRBJ1-4 and V is TRBV9; D might be TRBD1 (5 bases). This CDR3 spans 12 amino acids. Germline lookup yields CDR1 SGDLS and CDR2 YYNGEE. Trimming took 3 bases from V and 13 from J, leaving 13 bases between them. DNA of the CDR3: TGTGCCAGCAGCGCGTGGGAGGGGAGACTGTTTTTT. It specifies CASSAWEGRLFF.

DNA for the CDR3: TGTGCCAGCAGCCCCAAAGGGACCGCCTCTGGGGCCAACGTCCTGACTTTC. It codes for CASSPKGTASGANVLTF. The V gene is TRBV9, the J gene TRBJ2-6; the D call may be TRBD1 or TRBD2 (5 bases each). Germline V gives CDR1 SGDLS, CDR2 YYNGEE. Trimming left V 4 bases short and J 0 bases short, with 14 bases between. CDR3 length: 17 amino acids.

This chain links TRBV3-1 (or the pseudogene TRBV3-2) with TRBJ2-2; D perhaps matches TRBD2 (6 bases). This CDR3 region has 16 residues. Germline values: CDR1 LGHDT, CDR2 YNNKEL (reference sequence). V lost 4 bases, J lost 2 bases, and 14 bases lay in between. The CDR3 is CASSPNWGDNTGELFF. The DNA of the CDR3 is TGTGCCAGCAGCCCTAATTGGGGGGATAACACCGGGGAGCTGTTTTTT.

The chain recombines TRBV7-3 with TRBJ2-1, with TRBD2 identical over 7 bases. With 1 base clipped from V and 13 bases from J, the junction kept 10 bases outside the gene matches. Germline V gene lookup returns CDR1 SGHTA and CDR2 FQGTGA. The CDR3 is 14 amino acids. The chain's CDR3 is CASSLMPGTTVQFF. The DNA for the CDR3 is TGTGCCAGCAGCTTAATGCCGGGGACTACAGTTCAGTTCTTC.

V is TRBV19 and J is TRBJ1-2; D possibly corresponds to TRBD1 (6 bases). Germline CDR1 reads LNHDA; CDR2 reads SQIVND (reference sequence). This CDR3 spans 15 amino acids. V was clipped by 6 bases and J by 3 bases, with 17 bases between them. CDR3 loop: CASSQYRARDYGYTF. CDR3 DNA: TGTGCCAGTAGCCAATACAGGGCAAGGGACTATGGCTACACCTTC.

This clone was detected once. The chain couples TRBV27 to TRBJ2-1; 7 nucleotides align to TRBD2. CDR3 size: 12 residues. V shed 8 bases, J shed 6 bases, and the junction held 4 bases outside the gene matches. Looked up from germline, CDR1 is MNHEY and CDR2 is SMNVEV (reference sequence). CDR3 sequence reads: CASGRGTNEQFF. The DNA for the CDR3 is TGTGCCAGCGGGAGGGGTACCAATGAGCAGTTCTTC.

This chain uses TRBV5-1 with TRBJ1-3; no firm D call. Germline V lookup: CDR1 SGHRS, CDR2 YFSETQ. CDR3 length: 15 residues. The V end was cut by 1 base, the J end by 0 bases, with 8 bases between. DNA of the CDR3: TGCGCCAGCAGCTTGAGGGCAGGCTCTGGAAACACCATATATTTT. Its protein is CASSLRAGSGNTIYF.

The V gene is TRBV5-1, the J gene TRBJ2-1; D may be TRBD2 (6 bases). The germline V gene encodes CDR1 SGHRS and CDR2 YFSETQ. The CDR3 runs 15 residues. V was clipped by 2 bases and J by 5 bases, with 14 bases between them. The CDR3 DNA reads as TGCGCCAGCAGCTTAGATGGCGGGACCCACAATGAGCAGTTCTTC. Encoded protein: CASSLDGGTHNEQFF.

The V call is TRBV19, the J call TRBJ2-1, with 16 bases aligning to TRBD2. V shed 5 bases and J 8 bases; nucleotides not matched to a gene: 6. CDR1 is LNHDA, CDR2 SQIVND, per germline (reference sequence). This CDR3 contains 16 residues. The CDR3 here is CASSHGTSGRAYEQFF. The CDR3 DNA reads as TGTGCCAGTAGTCATGGGACTAGCGGGAGGGCCTATGAGCAGTTCTTC. The full variable domain, its missing parts supplied by reference TRBV19 and TRBJ2-1, is DGGITQSPKYLFRKEGQNVTLSCEQNLNHDAMYWYRQDPGQGLRLIYYSQIVNDFQKGDIAEGYSVSREKKESFPLTVTSAQKNPTAFYLCASSHGTSGRAYEQFFGPGTRLTVL.

This clone was counted many times. The chain recombines TRBV6-5 with TRBJ1-5; D is undetermined. This CDR3 spans 14 amino acids. V was trimmed by 7 bases and J by 1 base, leaving 11 bases between them. Germline V CDR1 and CDR2: MNHEY, SVGAGI. The CDR3 DNA sequence: TGTGCCAGCATGCGGTTCGGAAGCAATCAGCCCCAGCATTTT. Translation gives CASMRFGSNQPQHF.

This sequence joins TRBV27 and TRBJ2-3; tentative D call: TRBD2 (6 bases). Trimming shortened V by 1 base and J by 1 base, and 12 bases separated the two germline ends. Germline V gene sequence: CDR1 MNHEY, CDR2 SMNVEV (reference sequence). The CDR3 consists of 16 residues. The CDR3 loop reads CASSLWGGAGTDTQYF. CDR3 coding DNA: TGTGCCAGCAGTTTATGGGGCGGGGCGGGCACAGATACGCAGTATTTT.

The chain is built from TRBV16 and TRBJ2-5, with D possibly matching TRBD1 (6 bases). Germline V lookup: CDR1 KGHSY, CDR2 FQNENV. This CDR3 is built from 13 residues. The V end was cut by 8 bases, the J end by 6 bases, with 16 bases between. In nucleotides, the CDR3 is TGTGCCAGCGCAGAAGGAGGACAGCAGACCCAGTACTTC. Translated: CASAEGGQQTQYF.

V usage is TRBV5-6 and J usage is TRBJ2-7; weak D call: TRBD2 (6 bases). The CDR3 contains 16 residues. The germline gives CDR1 SGHDT, CDR2 YYEEEE. The germline V and J ends were trimmed by 0 bases and 3 bases, with 16 bases remaining between them. Here the CDR3 DNA reads TGTGCCAGCAGCTTGGCCGATCGGAGGGCGAGCTACGAGCAGTACTTC. Translated: CASSLADRRASYEQYF. Full variable domain (missing parts from reference TRBV5-6 and TRBJ2-7): DAGVTQSPTHLIKTRGQQVTLRCSPKSGHDTVSWYQQALGQGPQFIFQYYEEEERQRGNFPDRFSGHQFPNYSSELNVNALLLGDSALYLCASSLADRRASYEQYFGPGTRLTVT.